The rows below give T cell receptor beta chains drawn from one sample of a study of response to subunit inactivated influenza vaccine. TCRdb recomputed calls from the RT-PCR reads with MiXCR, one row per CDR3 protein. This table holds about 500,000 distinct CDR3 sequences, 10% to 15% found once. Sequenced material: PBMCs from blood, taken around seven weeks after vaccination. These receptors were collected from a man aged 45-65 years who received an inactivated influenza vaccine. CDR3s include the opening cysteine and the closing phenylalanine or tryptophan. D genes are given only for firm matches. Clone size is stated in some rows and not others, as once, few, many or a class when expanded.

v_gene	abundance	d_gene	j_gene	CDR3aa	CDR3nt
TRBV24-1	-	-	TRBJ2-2	CATSLGPGELFF	TGTGCCACCAGTCTGGGTCCCGGGGAGCTGTTTTTT
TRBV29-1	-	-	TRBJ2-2	CSVEGIGSVAGELFF	TGCAGCGTTGAAGGGATCGGGAGTGTAGCCGGGGAGCTGTTTTTT
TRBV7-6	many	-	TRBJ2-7	CASSLSAGSYEQYF	TGTGCCAGCAGCTTATCGGCAGGCTCCTACGAGCAGTACTTC
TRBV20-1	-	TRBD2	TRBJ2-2	CSAGRAGFANTGELFF	TGCAGTGCTGGACGAGCGGGATTCGCGAACACCGGGGAGCTGTTTTTT
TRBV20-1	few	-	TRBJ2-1	CSAREQINEQFF	TGCAGTGCTAGAGAACAAATCAATGAGCAGTTCTTC
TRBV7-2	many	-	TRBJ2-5	CASRATRGQETQYF	TGTGCCAGCAGGGCTACACGGGGCCAAGAGACCCAGTACTTC
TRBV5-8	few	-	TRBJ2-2	CASSLADRSGELFF	TGTGCCAGCAGCTTGGCGGACCGGAGCGGGGAGCTGTTTTTT
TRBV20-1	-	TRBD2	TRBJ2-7	CSAATLAGALEQYF	TGCAGTGCCGCAACCCTAGCGGGAGCTCTCGAGCAGTACTTC
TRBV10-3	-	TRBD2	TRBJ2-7	CAIGSGAGYEQYF	TGTGCCATCGGTAGCGGGGCTGGCTACGAGCAGTACTTC
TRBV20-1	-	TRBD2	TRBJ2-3	CSAGPGGGDTQYF	TGCAGTGCTGGTCCGGGGGGAGGGGATACGCAGTATTTT
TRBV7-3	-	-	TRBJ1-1	CASSLTGFTEAFF	TGTGCCAGCAGCTTAACCGGATTCACTGAAGCTTTCTTT
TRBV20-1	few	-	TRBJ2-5	CSARDFQGTQETQYF	TGCAGTGCTAGAGATTTTCAGGGAACCCAAGAGACCCAGTACTTC
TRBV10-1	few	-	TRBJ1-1	CATRPWNTEAFF	TGCGCCACCAGACCTTGGAACACTGAAGCTTTCTTT
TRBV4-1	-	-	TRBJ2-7	CASSQETTVPYEQYF	TGCGCCAGCAGCCAAGAGACAACCGTCCCCTACGAGCAGTACTTC
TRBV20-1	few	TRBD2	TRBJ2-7	CSAGLAGERYEQYF	TGCAGTGCTGGATTAGCGGGAGAGAGGTACGAGCAGTACTTC
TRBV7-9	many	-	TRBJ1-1	CASSYRGVGTEAFF	TGTGCCAGCAGCTACCGTGGAGTAGGGACTGAAGCTTTCTTT
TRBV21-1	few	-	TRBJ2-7	CASSRTPGTRASYEQYF	TGTGCCAGCAGCAGAACTCCCGGGACTAGGGCCTCCTACGAGCAGTACTTC
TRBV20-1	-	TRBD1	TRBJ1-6	CSARPGTDNSPLHF	TGCAGTGCTAGACCCGGGACAGATAATTCACCCCTCCACTTT
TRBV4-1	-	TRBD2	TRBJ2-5	CASSPLRTSGARDQETQYF	TGCGCCAGCAGCCCCCTGAGGACTAGCGGGGCGCGAGACCAAGAGACCCAGTACTTC
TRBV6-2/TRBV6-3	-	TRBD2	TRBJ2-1	CASSYRTSGTAYNEQFF	TGTGCCAGCAGTTACCGGACTAGCGGGACGGCCTACAATGAGCAGTTCTTC
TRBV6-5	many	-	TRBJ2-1	CASSYSVQGGNEQFF	TGTGCCAGCAGTTACTCAGTACAGGGTGGGAATGAGCAGTTCTTC
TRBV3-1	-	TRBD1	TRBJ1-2	CASSQGQGANYGYTF	TGTGCCAGCAGCCAAGGACAGGGAGCTAACTATGGCTACACCTTC
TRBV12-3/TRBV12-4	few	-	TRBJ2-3	CASSFTVDTQYF	TGTGCCAGCAGTTTTACCGTGGATACGCAGTATTTT
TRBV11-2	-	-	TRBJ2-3	CASSLAPIEGTQYF	TGTGCCAGCAGCTTAGCTCCCATAGAGGGTACGCAGTATTTT
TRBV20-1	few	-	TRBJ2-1	CSARGVRLTSSEQFF	TGCAGTGCTAGAGGCGTTCGACTAACTAGTAGTGAGCAGTTCTTC
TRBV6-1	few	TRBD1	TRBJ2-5	CASGQGDQETQYF	TGTGCCAGCGGACAGGGGGACCAAGAGACCCAGTACTTC
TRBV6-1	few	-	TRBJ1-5	CASSPGRVNQPQHF	TGTGCCAGCAGCCCAGGCAGGGTCAATCAGCCCCAGCATTTT